This T cell receptor beta chain derives from a study of cytomegalovirus exposure and HLA in healthy donors. Findings of the study overall: Common viral pathogens (according to a later analysis) appeared linked to several of the most significant clusters. When analyzed later, a missense DCLRE1C variant was found to be linked to TCR beta V- and J-gene trimming.

A remark on this clone: Its antigen is currently unknown.

In the PCR, 60 Vbeta and 13 Jbeta primers were used. Sequenced by immunoSEQ multiplex PCR; TCRdb stores in-frame clones only, minus some. The data hold some 180,000 clones, with around 80% observed a single time. The junction had 13 bases not matched to a gene; V was cut back by 1 base and J by 7 bases. This CDR3 comprises 17 residues. CDR1 and CDR2 from the germline V gene are KGHSH and LQKENI. This clonotype was sampled from a woman aged 25 to 45 in good health and CMV-seronegative. Sequencing was carried out using PBMCs. V gene TRBV18 combines with J gene TRBJ1-1; 9 nucleotides agree with TRBD1. CDR3 DNA sequence: TGTGCCAGCTCACCACTACCAGGGACAGGGATTAGCGATGAAGCTTTCTTT. Protein: CASSPLPGTGISDEAFF. Full variable domain (outside the CDR3, taken from reference TRBV18 and TRBJ1-1): NAGVMQNPRHLVRRRGQEARLRCSPMKGHSHVYWYRQLPEEGLKFMVYLQKENIIDESGMPKERFSAEFPKEGPSILRIQQVVRGDSAAYFCASSPLPGTGISDEAFFGQGTRLTVV.